What follows are 29 T cell receptor beta chains derived from one specimen sequenced in a study of chemoradiotherapy in HPV16-positive cancers. Here immunoSEQ multiplex PCR was the method, and the copy in TCRdb shows in-frame clones only, minus some. Here the sample spans 17,000 or so clones, 90% being singletons. Source: blood, taken from a patient who underwent chemoradiotherapy. The receptors here all came from a human donor with HPV-associated anogenital cancer.

This chain joins TRBV7-9 and TRBJ1-1; D gene unclear. V was pared by 5 bases and J by 0 bases, with 7 bases between. The CDR3 runs to 13 residues. Germline V gene lookup returns CDR1 SEHNR and CDR2 FQNEAQ (reference sequence). The CDR3 region has the DNA TGTGCCAGCAGCAGTACACTGAACACTGAAGCTTTCTTT. Its protein product is CASSSTLNTEAFF.

The chain joins TRBV5-1 to TRBJ2-3; TRBD1 is a possible D gene (6 bases). This CDR3 spans 15 amino acids. CDR1 is SGHRS and CDR2 is YFSETQ in the germline V gene. V lost 2 bases and J lost 3, with 13 bases in between. This CDR3 reads CASSFNQGITDTQYF. The CDR3 DNA sequence: TGCGCCAGCAGCTTTAATCAGGGGATTACAGATACGCAGTATTTT.

The rearrangement uses TRBV7-4 and TRBJ1-2; possibly TRBD1 for D (5 bases). Trimming removed 3 bases from V and 11 bases from J, with 19 bases in between. The germline gives CDR1 SGHVT, CDR2 SQSDAQ. CDR3 length: 14 amino acids. For the CDR3, the DNA is TGTGCCAGCAGCTTGGACGGGGACGGCCGGGGGTACACCTTC. This sequence encodes CASSLDGDGRGYTF.

The V call is TRBV2, the J call TRBJ1-1; the D gene is possibly TRBD1 (5 bases). The germline V and J ends were trimmed by 2 bases and 0 bases, with 7 bases remaining between them. Germline loops: CDR1 SNHLY, CDR2 FYNNEI. The CDR3 length is 14 residues. DNA of the CDR3: TGTGCCAGCAGTGAATGGGGGATGAACACTGAAGCTTTCTTT. It codes for CASSEWGMNTEAFF. Full variable domain (outside the CDR3, taken from reference TRBV2 and TRBJ1-1): EPEVTQTPSHQVTQMGQEVILRCVPISNHLYFYWYRQILGQKVEFLVSFYNNEISEKSEIFDDQFSVERPDGSNFTLKIRSTKLEDSAMYFCASSEWGMNTEAFFGQGTRLTVV.

This clone appeared once. The rearrangement uses TRBV5-1 and TRBJ1-1; D is unresolved. CDR1 is SGHRS, CDR2 YFSETQ, per germline. The CDR3 is 14 residues long. V gave up 2 bases and J gave up 1 base, with 9 bases separating them. The CDR3 region has the DNA TGCGCCAGCAGCTTTGTGGATTCGAACACTGAAGCTTTCTTT. It is translated as CASSFVDSNTEAFF.

J is TRBJ1-2 and V is TRBV14; D unclear. V lost 2 bases to trimming and J lost 5 bases, with 18 bases between them. The germline V gene encodes CDR1 SGHDN and CDR2 FVKESK. This CDR3 comprises 16 residues. The CDR3 region has the DNA TGTGCCAGCAGCCAACTCCACAGCGGAGGAACTTATGGCTACACCTTC. Its translation is CASSQLHSGGTYGYTF.

The rearrangement joins TRBV5-1 to TRBJ1-1, with 7 bases fitting TRBD1. The germline V gene encodes CDR1 SGHRS and CDR2 YFSETQ. With V trimmed by 4 bases and J by 1 base, 10 bases remained unmatched. The CDR3 is 16 amino acids. CDR3 in amino acids: CASSPKLRQGNTEAFF. CDR3 coding DNA: TGCGCCAGCAGCCCCAAGCTCCGACAGGGGAACACTGAAGCTTTCTTT.

This chain's CDR3 is CASSLGASLDTGELFF. The CDR3 region has the DNA TGTGCCAGCAGCTTAGGTGCGTCACTCGACACCGGGGAGCTGTTTTTT. The chain carries TRBV7-9 and TRBJ2-2; D call uncertain. Germline assignment: CDR1 SEHNR and CDR2 FQNEAQ (reference sequence). Trimming stripped 1 base from V and 3 bases from J, with 12 bases between. The length of the CDR3 is 16 residues.

This clone was picked up a small number of times. The chain has TRBV18 and TRBJ2-1; D assignment may be TRBD1 or TRBD2 (5 bases each). Germline V CDR1 and CDR2: KGHSH, LQKENI. The CDR3 is 12 residues long. V dropped 0 bases and J dropped 13 bases, with 10 bases sitting between them. As DNA, the CDR3 is TGTGCCAGCTCACCACCGAGAGGGGACCAGTTCTTC. Amino acid sequence: CASSPPRGDQFF.

The CDR3 DNA follows: TGCGCCAGCAGTTCGCAGCCCCAGCATTTT. It specifies CASSSQPQHF. The rearrangement uses TRBV5-1 and TRBJ1-5; D is unclear. Trimming took off 5 bases at V and 7 bases at J, with 4 bases between the two ends. Germline loops: CDR1 SGHRS, CDR2 YFSETQ. CDR3 length: 10 amino acids.

This sequence joins TRBV2 and TRBJ2-5; perhaps TRBD2 as D (7 bases). Germline assignment: CDR1 SNHLY and CDR2 FYNNEI. V lost 11 bases to trimming and J lost 4 bases, with 14 bases between them. This CDR3 is 12 amino acids long. DNA of the CDR3: TGTGCCGGCAAAGGGGGGGCAGAGACCCAGTACTTC. Translation: CAGKGGAETQYF.

This CDR3 reads CASSTEGAGELFF. In DNA, the CDR3 is TGTGCCAGCAGCACGGAGGGGGCCGGGGAGCTGTTTTTT. This chain joins TRBV7-9 and TRBJ2-2; D tentatively fits TRBD1 or TRBD2 (6 bases each). Germline V gene sequence: CDR1 SEHNR, CDR2 FQNEAQ (reference sequence). The ends were cut back, 5 bases at V and 6 bases at J, with 10 bases in the middle. This CDR3 comprises 13 residues.

The rearrangement uses TRBV11-2 and TRBJ2-1; D not certain. V was cut by 1 base and J by 5 bases, with 6 bases left in between. The CDR3 loop spans 13 amino acids. CDR1 and CDR2 (germline): SGHAT, FQNNGV. Here the CDR3 reads CASSLGQNNEQFF. The CDR3 DNA reads as TGTGCCAGCAGCTTAGGCCAGAACAATGAGCAGTTCTTC.

The V gene is TRBV15, the J gene TRBJ1-1; D remains unclear. Looked up from germline, CDR1 is LNHNV and CDR2 is YYDKDF (reference sequence). CDR3 length: 15 residues. Trimming left V 0 bases short and J 0 bases short, with 8 bases between. CDR3 loop: CATSREPLLNTEAFF. As DNA, the CDR3 is TGTGCCACCAGCAGAGAGCCTCTACTGAACACTGAAGCTTTCTTT.

The chain employs TRBV9 and TRBJ2-2, with TRBD1 matching 7 bases. V gave up 3 bases and J gave up 2 bases; unmatched junction bases: 13. This CDR3 has 18 amino acids. The V gene's germline CDR1 is SGDLS and CDR2 YYNGEE. The CDR3 loop is CASSAGQADFFNTGELFF. The CDR3 nucleotides read TGTGCCAGCAGCGCCGGACAGGCTGATTTTTTTAACACCGGGGAGCTGTTTTTT.

J is TRBJ2-1 and V is TRBV9; TRBD2 aligns across 7 bases. The CDR3 runs to 13 residues. CDR1 is SGDLS, CDR2 YYNGEE, per germline. With V trimmed by 3 bases and J by 7 bases, 4 bases remained unmatched. The CDR3 spells CASSDRGVNEQFF. The CDR3, as DNA: TGTGCCAGCAGCGACCGGGGGGTTAATGAGCAGTTCTTC.

V usage is TRBV2 and J usage is TRBJ1-1; D might be TRBD1 (6 bases). The CDR3 has 14 residues. Germline values: CDR1 SNHLY, CDR2 FYNNEI. V was clipped by 2 bases and J by 3 bases, with 10 bases between them. CDR3 nucleotide sequence: TGTGCCAGCAGTGAACGGGGGCGACACACTGAAGCTTTCTTT. Amino acids: CASSERGRHTEAFF.

The V call is TRBV6-1, the J call TRBJ2-1; no reliable D call. The CDR3 is 14 amino acids. The ends were cut back, 4 bases at V and 8 bases at J, with 15 bases in the middle. Germline V gene sequence: CDR1 MNHNS, CDR2 SASEGT. The CDR3 DNA reads TGTGCCAGCAGTGGGATCCTCAGCTTACATGAGCAGTTCTTC. This gives the protein CASSGILSLHEQFF.

The chain carries TRBV5-8 and TRBJ2-3, with D perhaps matching TRBD2 (6 bases). V lost 5 bases and J lost 1, with 17 bases in between. This CDR3 is 16 amino acids long. CDR1 and CDR2 (germline): SGHTS, YDEGEE. CDR3 in DNA: TGTGCCAGCAGTTCCGGGAGCACCACACGCACAGATACGCAGTATTTT. Residues: CASSSGSTTRTDTQYF.

V is TRBV7-9 and J is TRBJ2-7; a possible D gene is TRBD1 (6 bases). The CDR3 loop spans 14 amino acids. V gave up 5 bases and J gave up 2 bases, with 13 bases separating them. Germline V gene sequence: CDR1 SEHNR, CDR2 FQNEAQ (reference sequence). This chain's CDR3 is CASSEGDTTYEQYF. DNA of the CDR3: TGTGCCAGCAGCGAAGGGGACACAACCTACGAGCAGTACTTC.

This clone was detected only once. The chain joins TRBV7-9 to TRBJ2-5; 9 bases are shared with TRBD1. The CDR3 is 13 amino acids. Germline V CDR1 and CDR2: SEHNR, FQNEAQ (reference sequence). The V segment lost 3 bases and the J segment 9 bases; nucleotides outside the gene matches: 5. In DNA, the CDR3 is TGTGCCAGCAGCTTTAGGGACAGGGTGGCCCAGTACTTC. Translating gives CASSFRDRVAQYF.

V gene TRBV7-8 combines with J gene TRBJ1-1; 9 nucleotides line up with TRBD1. V lost 5 bases and J lost 6; bases outside the gene matches: 7. The CDR3 is made up of 14 amino acids. Looked up from germline, CDR1 is SGHVS and CDR2 is FQNEAQ. CDR3 in DNA: TGTGCCAGCAGCCGTGACAGGGGGGGCTCTGAAGCTTTCTTT. Translated: CASSRDRGGSEAFF.

The chain combines TRBV6-4 with TRBJ2-3; D not certain. The CDR3 length is 14 residues. The germline V gene encodes CDR1 MRHNA and CDR2 SNTAGT. V gave up 4 bases and J gave up 5 bases, with 13 bases separating them. CDR3 DNA sequence: TGTGCCAGCAGTGGCGATGGTGGGTTAGATACGCAGTATTTT. Translating it yields CASSGDGGLDTQYF.

The chain is built from TRBV6-4 and TRBJ2-3, with D perhaps TRBD1 (6 bases). V lost 6 bases and J 0 bases, leaving 13 bases between the germline ends. The CDR3 extends over 15 amino acids. Germline CDR1 is MRHNA and CDR2 is SNTAGT. The chain's CDR3 is CASSSEQGSTDTQYF. CDR3 DNA: TGTGCCAGCAGCAGCGAGCAGGGGAGCACAGATACGCAGTATTTT.

The chain recombines TRBV6-4 with TRBJ2-7; 8 bases map to TRBD1. Germline V gene lookup returns CDR1 MRHNA and CDR2 SNTAGT. Unmatched junction bases numbered 14, after V lost 7 bases and J lost 6 bases. The CDR3 extends over 15 amino acids. The CDR3 spells CASKIPLGGQAEQYF. The CDR3 nucleotides are TGTGCCAGCAAAATCCCCCTGGGGGGACAGGCCGAGCAGTACTTC.

The rearrangement joins TRBV5-3 to TRBJ2-7; D gene unclear. TRBV5-3 carries the ORF label, with uncertain function. The CDR3 length is 12 residues. Trimming removed 8 bases from V and 1 base from J, with 10 bases in between. The CDR3, as DNA: TGTGCCAGGGTATCAAGGTCCTACGAGCAGTACTTC. Amino acid sequence: CARVSRSYEQYF.

The chain joins TRBV27 to TRBJ2-3; D is unresolved. The CDR3 is 13 amino acids. Germline CDR1 MNHEY, CDR2 SMNVEV (reference sequence). Trimming pared 7 bases from V and 5 bases from J, leaving 13 bases between. The CDR3 DNA sequence: TGTGCCAGCATGGAAAGGGTTCAAGATACGCAGTATTTT. Translation gives CASMERVQDTQYF.

V gene TRBV6-1 combines with J gene TRBJ2-7; maybe TRBD2 (5 bases). CDR3 length: 12 amino acids. V dropped 6 bases and J dropped 3 bases, with 9 bases sitting between them. Per the germline V gene, CDR1 is MNHNS and CDR2 is SASEGT. The CDR3 loop is CASSYGVYEQYF. CDR3 DNA sequence: TGTGCCAGCAGCTACGGGGTCTACGAGCAGTACTTC.

The J gene is TRBJ1-3, the V gene TRBV29-1, with a weak D call TRBD1 (6 bases). The CDR3 length is 15 residues. Trimming took 4 bases from V and 0 from J, leaving 13 bases between them. Per the germline V gene, CDR1 is SQVTM and CDR2 is ANQGSEA. The CDR3 DNA follows: TGCAGCGTTGGAGGGGGGACAAACTCTGGAAACACCATATATTTT. It encodes CSVGGGTNSGNTIYF.